Shown below are 12 T cell receptor beta chains from a single sample sequenced in a study of blood T cell repertoires in COVID-19. Libraries were prepared by immunoSEQ multiplex PCR; TCRdb keeps only in-frame clonotypes and omits some of them. This table has tens of thousands of clones, roughly 87% appearing once. The specimen was peripheral blood. Receptor source: a man between 60 and 75 years old with acute or convalescent COVID-19.

The genes are TRBV12-5 and TRBJ2-1; 7 bases match TRBD2. The length of the CDR3 is 15 residues. Per the germline V gene, CDR1 is LGHNT and CDR2 is FRNRAP. The V segment lost 4 bases and the J segment 6 bases; nucleotides outside the gene matches: 9. The CDR3 sequence: CASGSLRGGPNEQFF. The CDR3 coding sequence is TGTGCTAGTGGTTCCCTTAGGGGAGGGCCCAATGAGCAGTTCTTC.

The chain joins TRBV20-1 to TRBJ1-3; D not resolved. Looked up from germline, CDR1 is DFQATT and CDR2 is SNEGSKA (reference sequence). CDR3 size: 14 residues. Deletions cut 4 bases from V and 0 bases from J, with 10 bases between. The DNA for the CDR3 is TGCAGTGCTATTGACGCGCGCTCTGGAAACACCATATATTTT. Protein product: CSAIDARSGNTIYF.

The chain uses TRBV19 and TRBJ2-7; 12 bases align to TRBD2. The CDR3 totals 14 residues. Germline V gene sequence: CDR1 LNHDA, CDR2 SQIVND (reference sequence). V shed 4 bases and J 7 bases; nucleotides not matched to a gene: 5. The CDR3 reads CASSSLAGGDEQYF. Here the CDR3 DNA reads TGTGCCAGTAGTAGCCTAGCGGGAGGGGATGAGCAGTACTTC.

V usage is TRBV7-9 and J usage is TRBJ2-2; D unclear. CDR1 is SEHNR, CDR2 FQNEAQ, per germline (reference sequence). Between the trimmed V and J ends, which lost 1 base and 0 bases, there was a span of 12 bases. The CDR3 contains 17 residues. The chain's CDR3 is CASSLGVGISNTGELFF. The DNA for the CDR3 is TGTGCCAGCAGCTTAGGAGTGGGCATTTCGAACACCGGGGAGCTGTTTTTT. Looking up the rest from reference TRBV7-9 and TRBJ2-2 gives the full variable domain: DTGVSQNPRHKITKRGQNVTFRCDPISEHNRLYWYRQTLGQGPEFLTYFQNEAQLEKSRLLSDRFSAERPKGSFSTLEIQRTEQGDSAMYLCASSLGVGISNTGELFFGEGSRLTVL.

The CDR3, as DNA: TGTGCCAGCAGTCGGGACAGGGACAGACCTGGGGCCCAGCATTTT. Translated, it gives CASSRDRDRPGAQHF. The rearrangement joins TRBV2 to TRBJ1-5; TRBD1 aligns across 9 bases. The germline V gene has CDR1 SNHLY and CDR2 FYNNEI. V lost 5 bases, J lost 11 bases, and 13 bases stayed unmatched. This CDR3 spans 15 amino acids.

The chain has TRBV30 and TRBJ2-1; 13 bases align to TRBD2. The V gene's germline CDR1 is GTSNPN and CDR2 SVGIG (reference sequence). The V segment lost 5 bases and the J segment 7 bases; nucleotides outside the gene matches: 2. There are 13 residues in the CDR3. The DNA for the CDR3 is TGTGCCTGGTCGGGACTAGCGGGGAATGAGCAGTTCTTC. This sequence encodes CAWSGLAGNEQFF.

Here the CDR3 reads CAWSKEVGSNTGELFF. In nucleotides, the CDR3 is TGTGCCTGGAGCAAGGAAGTGGGCAGTAACACCGGGGAGCTGTTTTTT. The chain combines TRBV30 with TRBJ2-2, with unresolved D. The V gene's germline CDR1 is GTSNPN and CDR2 SVGIG (reference sequence). The CDR3 has 16 amino acids. The V gene lost 3 bases and the J gene lost 2 bases, with 16 bases spanning the gap.

J is TRBJ1-1 and V is TRBV5-4, with D unclear. CDR1 and CDR2 (germline): SGHNT, YYREEE (reference sequence). This CDR3 region has 15 residues. V was pared by 5 bases and J by 0 bases, with 14 bases between. CDR3 protein: CASRPGAGMNTEAFF. CDR3 sequence (DNA): TGTGCCAGCAGGCCAGGCGCGGGAATGAACACTGAAGCTTTCTTT. The variable domain in full, with the rest retrieved from reference TRBV5-4 and TRBJ1-1, is ETGVTQSPTHLIKTRGQQVTLRCSSQSGHNTVSWYQQALGQGPQFIFQYYREEENGRGNFPPRFSGLQFPNYSSELNVNALELDDSALYLCASRPGAGMNTEAFFGQGTRLTVV.

This clone was counted ten times or more. The rearrangement links TRBV19 to TRBJ1-1, with 8 bases fitting TRBD1. The CDR3 is 15 amino acids. Germline values: CDR1 LNHDA, CDR2 SQIVND (reference sequence). V trimming: 4 bases; J trimming: 4 bases; junction bases outside the gene matches: 8. This CDR3 reads CASSRTGKGGTEAFF. DNA for the CDR3: TGTGCCAGTAGTAGGACAGGGAAAGGGGGCACTGAAGCTTTCTTT.

CDR3 loop: CAWRAASSYNSPLHF. The CDR3 DNA sequence: TGTGCCTGGAGGGCGGCGAGCTCCTATAATTCACCCCTCCACTTT. The rearrangement uses TRBV30 and TRBJ1-6; D is uncertain. The V gene lost 3 bases and the J gene lost 0 bases, with 9 bases spanning the gap. In germline, CDR1 is GTSNPN, CDR2 SVGIG (reference sequence). This CDR3 contains 15 residues.

CDR3 sequence: CASSPGQTGYTF. Written as DNA, the CDR3 is TGTGCCAGCTCACCGGGACAGACGGGCTACACCTTC. This sequence joins TRBV18 and TRBJ1-2, with 7 bases identical to TRBD1. After removal of 3 bases from V and 8 bases from J, the junction contained 3 bases not matched to a gene. CDR1 KGHSH and CDR2 LQKENI come from the germline V gene. The CDR3 is 12 amino acids.

This clone was picked up a small number of times. V is TRBV19 and J is TRBJ2-2; 16 nucleotides agree with TRBD2. The ends lost 5 bases at V and 1 base at J; junction bases unmatched: 7. The CDR3 is made up of 19 amino acids. The germline V gene has CDR1 LNHDA and CDR2 SQIVND (reference sequence). DNA of the CDR3: TGTGCCAGTAGTTCGGGGACTAGCGGGGGGGCTCTGAACACCGGGGAGCTGTTTTTT. Amino acids: CASSSGTSGGALNTGELFF.